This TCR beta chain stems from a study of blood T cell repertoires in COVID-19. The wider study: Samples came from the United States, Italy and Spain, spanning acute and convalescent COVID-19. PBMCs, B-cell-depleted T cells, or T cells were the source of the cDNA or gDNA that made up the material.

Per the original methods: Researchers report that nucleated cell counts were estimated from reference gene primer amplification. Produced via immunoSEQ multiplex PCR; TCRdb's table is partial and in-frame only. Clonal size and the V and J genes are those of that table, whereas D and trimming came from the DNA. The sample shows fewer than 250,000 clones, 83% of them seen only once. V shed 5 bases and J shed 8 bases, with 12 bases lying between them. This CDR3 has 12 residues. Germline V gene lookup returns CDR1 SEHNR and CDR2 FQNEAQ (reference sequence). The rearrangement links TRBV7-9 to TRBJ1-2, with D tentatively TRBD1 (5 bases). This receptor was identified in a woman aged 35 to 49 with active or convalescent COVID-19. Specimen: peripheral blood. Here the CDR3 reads CASSPPGLGYTF. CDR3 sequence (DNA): TGTGCCAGCAGCCCCCCAGGGCTGGGCTACACCTTC.